Listed below are T cell receptor beta chains from one sample, sequenced in a study of T-cell reconstitution after alpha-beta-depleted transplantation in children. TCRdb re-called the PCR reads through MiXCR, storing one row per CDR3 protein. In the table there are approximately 1,000,000 distinct CDR3 sequences, 25% to 35% of which are singletons. The sequenced sample was PBMCs, mostly from graft donor cells, obtained 360 days after TCRalphabeta/CD19-depleted stem cell transplant. The receptors derive from a boy under two years old who had a stem cell transplant for SCID, so the T cells may come from the graft donor. CDR3s leave out the opening cysteine and the closing phenylalanine or tryptophan. The order of the fields is J gene, V gene, CDR3 protein.

j_call: TRBJ2-2; v_call: TRBV19; cdr3_aa: ASKWGPGELF
j_call: TRBJ2-5; v_call: TRBV24-1; cdr3_aa: ATSDSKGGPQETQY
j_call: TRBJ2-5; v_call: TRBV5-1; cdr3_aa: ASSFEGDKETQY
j_call: TRBJ2-7; v_call: TRBV9; cdr3_aa: ASSVGVGTGSYEQY
j_call: TRBJ2-5; v_call: TRBV27; cdr3_aa: ASPPQLMSETQY
j_call: TRBJ2-2; v_call: TRBV7-9; cdr3_aa: ASWEAGELF
j_call: TRBJ2-4; v_call: TRBV24-1; cdr3_aa: ATSDSGQFGAKNIQY
j_call: TRBJ2-3; v_call: TRBV28; cdr3_aa: ASALGGAVDTQY
j_call: TRBJ2-2; v_call: TRBV5-1; cdr3_aa: ASKIGGDSITGELF
j_call: TRBJ2-7; v_call: TRBV18; cdr3_aa: ASSPSSGGPAGEQY
j_call: TRBJ2-6; v_call: TRBV9; cdr3_aa: ASSVGDSNSGANVLT
j_call: TRBJ2-5; v_call: TRBV20-1; cdr3_aa: SAREFRRGFQETQY
j_call: TRBJ2-1; v_call: TRBV27; cdr3_aa: ASSPSSGNPHEQF
j_call: TRBJ2-7; v_call: TRBV27; cdr3_aa: ASSLIGGKAGYEQY
j_call: TRBJ2-1; v_call: TRBV2; cdr3_aa: ASSWDRGYYNEQF
j_call: TRBJ2-7; v_call: TRBV11-1; cdr3_aa: ASSLVPGQGKGVRSGEQY
j_call: TRBJ1-2; v_call: TRBV10-2; cdr3_aa: ASSESGQGAIYGYT
j_call: TRBJ2-2; v_call: TRBV9; cdr3_aa: ASSVEGRKIDTGELF
j_call: TRBJ2-7; v_call: TRBV9; cdr3_aa: ASSANDYEQY
j_call: TRBJ1-5; v_call: TRBV6-1; cdr3_aa: ASRAPDLCNQPQH
j_call: TRBJ2-1; v_call: TRBV7-3; cdr3_aa: ASSPVGHNEQF
j_call: TRBJ2-1; v_call: TRBV29-1; cdr3_aa: SVLHGEQF
j_call: TRBJ2-3; v_call: TRBV5-1; cdr3_aa: ASRRLAPTDTQY
j_call: TRBJ2-3; v_call: TRBV25-1; cdr3_aa: ASSVSGEIVDTQY
j_call: TRBJ1-2; v_call: TRBV4-2; cdr3_aa: ASSHNRKGADYGYT
j_call: TRBJ2-2; v_call: TRBV4-1; cdr3_aa: ASSQPHRMGTGELF
j_call: TRBJ1-2; v_call: TRBV18; cdr3_aa: ASSPLHNRAPNGYT
j_call: TRBJ2-7; v_call: TRBV5-1; cdr3_aa: ASSFWTSGGPSYEQY
j_call: TRBJ2-7; v_call: TRBV28; cdr3_aa: ASSRALWPRASPSYEQY
j_call: TRBJ2-7; v_call: TRBV10-3; cdr3_aa: AISEGMAYEQY
j_call: TRBJ2-2; v_call: TRBV27; cdr3_aa: ASSLVFRASANTGELF
j_call: TRBJ2-3; v_call: TRBV7-9; cdr3_aa: ASQGGTQY
j_call: TRBJ2-5; v_call: TRBV28; cdr3_aa: ASSPPYQETQY
j_call: TRBJ2-2; v_call: TRBV5-1; cdr3_aa: ASSSTYSVNTGELF
j_call: TRBJ2-1; v_call: TRBV20-1; cdr3_aa: SAQASGGAYNEQF
j_call: TRBJ1-6; v_call: TRBV5-1; cdr3_aa: ASSVGSSYNSPLH
j_call: TRBJ2-5; v_call: TRBV5-1; cdr3_aa: ASSLDIFQETQY
j_call: TRBJ1-5; v_call: TRBV4-2; cdr3_aa: ASSLLQGSNQPQH
j_call: TRBJ2-7; v_call: TRBV5-1; cdr3_aa: ASMRGGLTYYEQY
j_call: TRBJ1-4; v_call: TRBV20-1; cdr3_aa: SAKTGGREKLF
j_call: TRBJ2-1; v_call: TRBV6-5; cdr3_aa: ASRPRGGEQF
j_call: TRBJ2-7; v_call: TRBV12-5; cdr3_aa: ASGLVLKGDTPYEQY
j_call: TRBJ2-1; v_call: TRBV4-1; cdr3_aa: ASSHTEGRWYEQF
j_call: TRBJ2-1; v_call: TRBV9; cdr3_aa: ASSVDVRNEQF
j_call: TRBJ2-1; v_call: TRBV13; cdr3_aa: ASSLGAGQEQF
j_call: TRBJ2-7; v_call: TRBV6-5; cdr3_aa: ASSYFRQGAYEQY
j_call: TRBJ2-4; v_call: TRBV5-1; cdr3_aa: ASSFGHRQNIQY
j_call: TRBJ2-2; v_call: TRBV12-3/TRBV12-4; cdr3_aa: ASSPHPGLATGELF
j_call: TRBJ2-5; v_call: TRBV6-6; cdr3_aa: ASSYSVQETQY
j_call: TRBJ1-2; v_call: TRBV6-1; cdr3_aa: ASSHRTTGTGGYT
j_call: TRBJ2-1; v_call: TRBV20-1; cdr3_aa: SARSTGRSYNEQF
j_call: TRBJ2-3; v_call: TRBV9; cdr3_aa: ASSPRGAGSTDTQY
j_call: TRBJ2-2; v_call: TRBV20-1; cdr3_aa: SASAGRGGELF
j_call: TRBJ1-1; v_call: TRBV7-8; cdr3_aa: ASSLLWPATEAF
j_call: TRBJ2-3; v_call: TRBV5-1; cdr3_aa: ASSLEVPEVDTKY
j_call: TRBJ2-3; v_call: TRBV3-1; cdr3_aa: ASSQDNWDRFTDTQY
j_call: TRBJ2-2; v_call: TRBV4-2; cdr3_aa: ASSQAIGELF
j_call: TRBJ2-7; v_call: TRBV4-1; cdr3_aa: ASSRGPGVAYEQY
j_call: TRBJ2-1; v_call: TRBV20-1; cdr3_aa: SARRGGTHNEQF